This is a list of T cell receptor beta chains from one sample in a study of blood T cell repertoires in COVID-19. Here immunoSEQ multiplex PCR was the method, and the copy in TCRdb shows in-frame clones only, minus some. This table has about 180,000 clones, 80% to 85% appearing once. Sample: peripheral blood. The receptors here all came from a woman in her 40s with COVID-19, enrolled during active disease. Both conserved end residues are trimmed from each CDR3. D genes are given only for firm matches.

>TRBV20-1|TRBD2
SASPRVGSGRAVLNIQY
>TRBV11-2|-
ASRRRNEQY
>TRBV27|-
ASSFLYGYT
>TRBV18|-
ASSFTQGNTGELF
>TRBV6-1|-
ASSESRYSTDTQY
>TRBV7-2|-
ASSLEKGGNTEAF
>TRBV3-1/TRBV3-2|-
ASSLLSGANVLT
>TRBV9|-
ASSTQGPPVPGELF
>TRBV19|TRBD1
ASTDTGVGTEAF
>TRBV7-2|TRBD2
ASSLAGLRGTQY
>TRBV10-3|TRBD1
ADPRDSPNALIYEQY
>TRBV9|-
ASSEPGPIGELF
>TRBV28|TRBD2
ASEEIAGGPRETQY
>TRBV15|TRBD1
ATSREPQGRQPQH
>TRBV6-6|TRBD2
ASRPLRREGLVEQY
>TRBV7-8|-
ASSLVGRVYGYT
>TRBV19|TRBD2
ASSIIAGGMYEQY
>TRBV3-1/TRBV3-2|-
ASSQISSGANVLT
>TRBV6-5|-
ASSQGASSYEQY
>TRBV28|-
ASSSRLSNQPQH
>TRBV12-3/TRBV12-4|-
ASSLESVYT
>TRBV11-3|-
ASSSIGGGAGELF
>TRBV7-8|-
ASSLTGEGETQY
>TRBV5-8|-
ASIWGSYNEQF
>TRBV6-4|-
ASSGGQGAAF
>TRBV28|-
ASSLSGSSGAF
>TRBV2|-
ASKGTWSSGNTIY
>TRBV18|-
ASSPDRAYGYT
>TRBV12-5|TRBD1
ASGLLGQGRAF
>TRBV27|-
ASSLYAGPNYGYT
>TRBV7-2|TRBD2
ASSMTSGMSADTQY
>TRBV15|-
ATSSVSDTEAF
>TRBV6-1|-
ASSEVRGNTEAF
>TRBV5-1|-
ASSLGTTTNEKLF
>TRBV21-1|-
ASSKLPGYT
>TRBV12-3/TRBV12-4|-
ASLSYYNEQF
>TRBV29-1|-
TVRTEDNINYGYT
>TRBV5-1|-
ASRLSPGNTEAF
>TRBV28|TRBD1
ASSGTVSFYEQY
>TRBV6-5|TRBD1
ASSSTGGSGNTIY
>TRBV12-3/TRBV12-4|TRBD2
ASKLAGGDEQF
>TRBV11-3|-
ASSLRSYNEQF
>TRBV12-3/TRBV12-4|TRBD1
ASRRQGSEAF
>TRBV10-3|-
AISEGQTGNTIY
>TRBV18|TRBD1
ASSPPVRTGASYEQY
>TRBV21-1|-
ASSLLGRGRYVVGCRRYGYT
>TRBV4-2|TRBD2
ASSPGRTSGSPGELF
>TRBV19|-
ASSIEGGNQPQH
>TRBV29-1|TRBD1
SVASGGSNNEQF
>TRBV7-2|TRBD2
ASSPRGGAGKNIQY